Given below is one T cell receptor (beta chain) in context. What it recognizes is unknown. Germline assignment: CDR1 SNHLY and CDR2 FYNNEI. This CDR3 is 15 amino acids long. Trimming shortened V by 2 bases and J by 4 bases, and 11 bases separated the two germline ends. The data originate from a study of T cell responses to AZD1222 COVID-19 vaccine. Notes on the study in general: Across spike, vaccine-associated CD4 TCRs were found, dominant at 160-218 and 743-854. The reported proportion of spike-specific TCRs targeting unmutated variant regions was nearly half. Sampling captured repertoires only after the peak T cell response.

Libraries were prepared by immunoSEQ multiplex PCR; TCRdb keeps only in-frame clonotypes and omits some of them. The table records some 67,000 clones, about 80% of them present only once. Sequencing used peripheral blood, obtained 28 days after the second AZD1222 dose. This TCR derives from an adult who received the AZD1222 COVID-19 vaccine. The gene calls are TRBV2 and TRBJ2-2, with D maybe TRBD1 (5 bases). The CDR3 is CASSERAGLTGELFF. CDR3 nucleotides: TGTGCCAGCAGTGAAAGGGCAGGGCTCACCGGGGAGCTGTTTTTT.